The rows below give T cell receptor beta chains drawn from one sample of a study of CD8 T cells in ankylosing spondylitis. TCRdb itself ran the 5' RACE reads through MiXCR, one entry per CDR3 protein. This table holds more than 650,000 distinct CDR3 sequences, about 12% found once. Material: blood, either unsorted or a sorted T cell fraction (not recorded which). Receptors were obtained from a male donor with ankylosing spondylitis. CDR3s include the opening cysteine and the closing phenylalanine or tryptophan. Fields, in order: V gene, clone size, J gene, D gene, CDR3 DNA, CDR3 protein. A D gene is named only where the DNA matches it firmly. A row's size may be missing; if present it is once, few, many or a size class.

TRBV5-1	once	TRBJ2-1	-	TGCGCCAGCAGCTCCGGGACCTTCAATGAGCAGTTCTTC	CASSSGTFNEQFF
TRBV12-3/TRBV12-4	many	TRBJ1-1	-	TGTGCCAGCAGTCGCCACGGCAGGGGCAACACTGAAGCTTTCTTT	CASSRHGRGNTEAFF
TRBV4-3	-	TRBJ2-7	-	TGCGCCAGCAGCCAAGAGGCGGAGTTCGGCTTGAACTCCTACGAGCAGTACTTC	CASSQEAEFGLNSYEQYF
TRBV7-2	few	TRBJ2-1	-	TGTGCCAGCAGGTCGGGACCAGCCTTCGGGGAGCAGTTCTTC	CASRSGPAFGEQFF
TRBV28	few	TRBJ2-3	-	TGTGCCAGCAGTACCCCGGCAAGTGATACGCAGTATTTT	CASSTPASDTQYF
TRBV19	-	TRBJ2-6	-	TGTGCCAGTAGCATGGGTGAGGCTGGGGCCAACGTCCTGACTTTC	CASSMGEAGANVLTF
TRBV18	-	TRBJ2-3	-	TGTGCCAGCTCGCCATCCTCTTTCATGGATACGCAGTATTTT	CASSPSSFMDTQYF
TRBV10-3	many	TRBJ2-3	-	TGTGCCGCCGGACCGTTCGATACGCAGTATTTT	CAAGPFDTQYF
TRBV5-1	-	TRBJ2-3	-	TGCGCCAGCAGCTTGTTTCAGGGGTCCACAGATACGCAGTATTTT	CASSLFQGSTDTQYF
TRBV29-1	many	TRBJ2-7	-	TGCAGCGTTTCCCAGGCGTCCGAGCAGTACTTC	CSVSQASEQYF
TRBV20-1	few	TRBJ2-2	TRBD2	TGCAGTGCTAGAGTTGGTAGCGGGGGGCCGAACACCGGGGAGCTGTTTTTT	CSARVGSGGPNTGELFF
TRBV20-1	few	TRBJ1-3	-	TGCAGTGCTAGACGCCGGACGAACTCTGGAAACACCATATATTTT	CSARRRTNSGNTIYF
TRBV24-1	-	TRBJ2-3	TRBD2	TGTGCCACCAGTGATGTCGGGCGCGGGGGGGCAGATACGCAGTATTTT	CATSDVGRGGADTQYF
TRBV12-3/TRBV12-4	few	TRBJ1-1	-	TGTGCCAGCAGTCACCCGCCGGGGGCCGACACTGAAGCTTTCTTT	CASSHPPGADTEAFF
TRBV6-1	-	TRBJ1-5	-	TGTGCCAGCACGGCGGAACAGGATCTCCAGCCCCAGCATTTT	CASTAEQDLQPQHF
TRBV9	-	TRBJ2-1	TRBD2	TGTGCCAGCAGCGTCATTAGCGGGAGGGCCGGTGGTGAGCAGTTCTTC	CASSVISGRAGGEQFF
TRBV29-1	few	TRBJ2-5	-	TGCAGCGTTGAAGGGGGTGGGCGGGTGGAGACCCAGTACTTC	CSVEGGGRVETQYF
TRBV11-2	few	TRBJ1-6	-	TGTGCCAGCAGCCCGGGTCGCGTTAATTCACCCCTCCACTTT	CASSPGRVNSPLHF
TRBV10-3	-	TRBJ1-1	-	TGTGCCATCAGTGCCGGACAGTCCACTGAAGCTTTCTTT	CAISAGQSTEAFF
TRBV4-2	many	TRBJ1-1	-	TGTGCCAGCAGCCAAGTCTACAGGGACGATAAGCCTGAAGCTTTCTTT	CASSQVYRDDKPEAFF
TRBV4-3	many	TRBJ1-1	-	TGCGCCAGCAGCCGCGGCAAAGGCGGTGAAGCTTTCTTT	CASSRGKGGEAFF
TRBV6-2/TRBV6-3	few	TRBJ2-6	-	TGTGCCAGCATCCGGGGGCACGGGGCCAACGTCCTGACTTTC	CASIRGHGANVLTF
TRBV7-6	-	TRBJ1-5	-	TGTGCCAGCAGCCAACTCGAGGGCCAGCCCCAGCATTTT	CASSQLEGQPQHF
TRBV5-1	-	TRBJ2-7	TRBD1	TGCGCCAGCAATGGGGGGACAGGGGGATTATACGAGCAGTACTTC	CASNGGTGGLYEQYF
TRBV4-2	-	TRBJ2-1	TRBD2	TGTGCCAGCAGCCCTAAGGGTAGCGGGGGAGGCTTCAATGAGCAGTTCTTC	CASSPKGSGGGFNEQFF
TRBV7-2	-	TRBJ2-1	-	TGTGCCAGCAGCTTAGATGGACTGTCCTACAATGAGCAGTTCTTC	CASSLDGLSYNEQFF
TRBV7-2	many	TRBJ1-6	TRBD1	TGTGCCAGCAGCAACCGGGACAGTTCCCCCCTCCACTTT	CASSNRDSSPLHF
TRBV4-2	few	TRBJ2-7	-	TGTGCCAGCAGCCAATCTAGGGACGCAACCTACGAGCAGTACTTC	CASSQSRDATYEQYF
TRBV15	-	TRBJ1-5	-	TGTGCCACCAGCAGGGACGGTTACAATCAGCCCCAGCATTTT	CATSRDGYNQPQHF
TRBV24-1	few	TRBJ1-4	TRBD1	TGTGCCACCAGTGATGATACAGGGGGAAAACTGTTTTTT	CATSDDTGGKLFF
TRBV7-9	-	TRBJ1-5	TRBD1	TGTGCCAGCAGCTCCCAGAGGACAGGGAATCAGCCCCAGCATTTT	CASSSQRTGNQPQHF
TRBV9	many	TRBJ1-2	-	TGTGCCAGCAGCCCGAGACCCCCATATGGCTACACCTTC	CASSPRPPYGYTF
TRBV7-6	-	TRBJ2-1	-	TGTGCCAGCAGCGTCGAGCCGGGACCTTTCTACAATGAGCAGTTCTTC	CASSVEPGPFYNEQFF
TRBV5-1	-	TRBJ2-5	-	TGCGCCAGCAGCTTGTGGGGAGGGGGCTCCCAAGAGACCCAGTACTTC	CASSLWGGGSQETQYF
TRBV18	few	TRBJ2-7	TRBD2	TGTGCCAGCTCAGCCCAGGGACTAGGAGGCAACTACGAGCAGTACTTC	CASSAQGLGGNYEQYF
TRBV11-2	-	TRBJ1-6	TRBD1	TGTGCCAGCAGCTTAAGACCGCCCGGACAGGGCGTTCGGTCACCCCTCCACTTT	CASSLRPPGQGVRSPLHF
TRBV2	-	TRBJ2-2	TRBD1	TGTGCCAGCAGGGGTCACAGGGGGCGCAACACCGGGGAGCTGTTTTTT	CASRGHRGRNTGELFF